This is a list of T cell receptor beta chains from one sample in a study of blood T cell repertoires in COVID-19. The protocol was immunoSEQ multiplex PCR, while the TCRdb copy is restricted to in-frame clones and leaves out a portion. The repertoire holds tens of thousands of clones, with over 75% as singletons. The specimen was peripheral blood. These receptors were collected from a man aged 80 or over with acute or convalescent COVID-19. CDR3s include the opening cysteine and the closing phenylalanine or tryptophan. A D gene is named only where the DNA matches it firmly. Rows give clone size only sometimes, using once, few, many, or a class for an expanded clone.

V	D	J	size	CDR3	DNA
TRBV19	.	TRBJ2-7	.	CASSNSYSYEQYF	TGTGCCAGTAGTAACAGTTACTCCTACGAGCAGTACTTC
TRBV5-1	.	TRBJ1-2	.	CASSQTRPESGYTF	TGCGCCAGCAGCCAGACACGTCCCGAGTCCGGCTACACCTTC
TRBV6-6	TRBD1	TRBJ1-5	.	CASRQPGTGNQPQHF	TGTGCCAGCCGACAGCCTGGGACAGGCAATCAGCCCCAGCATTTT
TRBV7-2	TRBD2	TRBJ2-5	.	CASSLAGGDQETQYF	TGTGCCAGCAGCTTAGCGGGGGGGGACCAAGAGACCCAGTACTTC
TRBV2	TRBD1	TRBJ1-5	.	CASRADRDQPQHF	TGTGCCAGCAGGGCGGACAGGGATCAGCCCCAGCATTTT
TRBV6-5	.	TRBJ1-2	.	CASSYQGGARGYTF	TGTGCCAGCAGTTACCAAGGGGGGGCGAGAGGCTACACCTTC
TRBV4-1	TRBD2	TRBJ2-3	.	CASSQRLAGGRLDTQYF	TGCGCCAGCAGCCAAAGACTAGCGGGGGGCCGTTTAGATACGCAGTATTTT
TRBV29-1	.	TRBJ2-7	.	CSVSRGSYEQYF	TGCAGCGTTTCCAGGGGATCCTACGAGCAGTACTTC
TRBV28	.	TRBJ1-2	.	CASSLWSANYGYTF	TGTGCCAGCAGTTTGTGGAGTGCTAACTATGGCTACACCTTC
TRBV7-3	TRBD1	TRBJ2-2	.	CASKEGTGNTGELFF	TGTGCCAGCAAGGAAGGGACAGGGAACACCGGGGAGCTGTTTTTT
TRBV7-8	TRBD1	TRBJ1-5	.	CASSSPDRGSPYSNQPQHF	TGTGCCAGCAGCTCCCCGGACAGGGGTTCGCCTTATAGCAATCAGCCCCAGCATTTT
TRBV5-1	TRBD1	TRBJ1-6	.	CASSFGGQGPNSPLHF	TGCGCCAGCAGCTTTGGGGGACAGGGGCCGAATTCACCCCTCCACTTT
TRBV7-9	.	TRBJ1-1	.	CASSPTTNTEAFF	TGTGCCAGCAGCCCGACAACGAACACTGAAGCTTTCTTT
TRBV29-1	TRBD2	TRBJ2-1	.	CSVNPLAGRYEQFF	TGCAGCGTTAACCCCCTAGCGGGGAGGTATGAGCAGTTCTTC
TRBV18	TRBD2	TRBJ2-3	.	CASSLSAGADTQYF	TGTGCCAGCTCGTTGTCAGCGGGGGCGGATACGCAGTATTTT
TRBV14	TRBD1	TRBJ1-2	.	CASSSRTGGNYGYTF	TGTGCCAGCAGCTCGCGGACAGGGGGCAACTATGGCTACACCTTC
TRBV5-1	TRBD2	TRBJ2-2	.	CASAGLAGTNAGELFF	TGCGCCAGTGCGGGACTAGCGGGGACGAACGCCGGGGAGCTGTTTTTT
TRBV29-1	.	TRBJ2-1	.	CSVQGKSSYNEQFF	TGCAGCGTTCAGGGAAAGAGCTCCTACAATGAGCAGTTCTTC
TRBV11-2	TRBD1	TRBJ1-1	.	CASSPRDRRNTEAFF	TGTGCCAGCAGCCCAAGGGACAGAAGAAACACTGAAGCTTTCTTT
TRBV7-9	TRBD1	TRBJ2-7	few	CASSLTGGRAYEQYF	TGTGCCAGCAGCTTAACAGGGGGCAGGGCCTACGAGCAGTACTTC
TRBV19	TRBD2	TRBJ2-1	.	CASNSLAGARSYNEQFF	TGTGCCAGTAATTCCCTAGCGGGGGCCCGCTCCTACAATGAGCAGTTCTTC
TRBV7-9	TRBD1	TRBJ1-1	.	CASSYRGQTRHEAFF	TGTGCCAGCAGCTATCGGGGACAGACCCGTCATGAAGCTTTCTTT
TRBV28	.	TRBJ2-2	.	CASSSHTNTGELFF	TGTGCCAGCAGTTCCCACACCAACACCGGGGAGCTGTTTTTT
TRBV30	.	TRBJ1-6	few	CAWSLTTGPLHF	TGTGCCTGGAGTCTCACTACGGGTCCCCTCCACTTT
TRBV6-1	.	TRBJ1-5	.	CASSGRLQASNQPQHF	TGTGCCAGCAGTGGCCGTTTGCAGGCGAGCAATCAGCCCCAGCATTTT
TRBV6-1	.	TRBJ1-1	.	CASSEFRGDTEAFF	TGTGCCAGCAGTGAATTTCGGGGGGACACTGAAGCTTTCTTT
TRBV11-2	TRBD1	TRBJ1-1	.	CASSGRQGVHTEAFF	TGTGCCAGCAGCGGGCGACAGGGGGTCCACACTGAAGCTTTCTTT
TRBV5-1	.	TRBJ1-2	.	CASSLERFSVYGYTF	TGCGCCAGCAGCTTGGAAAGATTCTCGGTCTATGGCTACACCTTC
TRBV18	TRBD1	TRBJ2-1	few	CASSLGQGSNNEQFF	TGTGCCAGCTCACTGGGACAGGGAAGTAACAATGAGCAGTTCTTC
TRBV2	TRBD1	TRBJ1-1	.	CASSRVQGGGTEAFF	TGTGCCAGCAGTCGGGTTCAGGGGGGAGGTACTGAAGCTTTCTTT
TRBV29-1	TRBD1	TRBJ2-3	.	CSVQQGATTDTQYF	TGCAGCGTTCAACAGGGGGCGACGACAGATACGCAGTATTTT
TRBV19	.	TRBJ1-4	.	CASSIEGEKLFF	TGTGCCAGTAGTATCGAGGGTGAAAAACTGTTTTTT
TRBV18	.	TRBJ1-2	.	CASSPPSDKTNYGYTF	TGTGCCAGCTCACCGCCCTCGGACAAGACTAACTATGGCTACACCTTC
TRBV7-3	TRBD2	TRBJ2-3	.	CASSLVAAGGRTDTQYF	TGTGCCAGCAGCTTAGTTGCAGCGGGGGGCCGCACAGATACGCAGTATTTT
TRBV5-8	.	TRBJ1-2	.	CASSLGQGTNGYTF	TGTGCCAGCAGCTTGGGGCAGGGGACGAATGGCTACACCTTC
TRBV7-8	TRBD1	TRBJ1-1	once	CASSYRNRGSSTEAFF	TGTGCCAGCAGTTACCGAAACAGGGGGTCGAGCACTGAAGCTTTCTTT
TRBV5-4	.	TRBJ1-2	.	CASSLDTSNYGYTF	TGTGCCAGCAGCTTGGACACATCTAACTATGGCTACACCTTC
TRBV5-6	TRBD1	TRBJ1-2	once	CASSRDRGYGYTF	TGTGCCAGCAGCAGGGACAGGGGGTATGGCTACACCTTC
TRBV24-1	.	TRBJ2-5	.	CATSDGALETQYF	TGTGCCACCAGTGATGGGGCACTAGAGACCCAGTACTTC
TRBV20-1	TRBD2	TRBJ2-7	.	CSASGGLAVSEQYF	TGCAGTGCTAGTGGGGGACTAGCAGTAAGCGAGCAGTACTTC
TRBV14	TRBD2	TRBJ2-2	.	CASSQEGSGGTGELFF	TGTGCCAGCAGCCAAGAAGGTAGCGGGGGAACCGGGGAGCTGTTTTTT
TRBV3-1/TRBV3-2	TRBD2	TRBJ2-1	.	CASSQRTSNEQFF	TGTGCCAGCAGCCAGCGGACTAGCAATGAGCAGTTCTTC
TRBV12-3/TRBV12-4	.	TRBJ1-3	.	CASHTGSGNTIYF	TGTGCCAGCCATACAGGCTCTGGAAACACCATATATTTT
TRBV10-1	TRBD1	TRBJ2-7	.	CASSVGQGAPYEQYF	TGCGCCAGCAGTGTAGGTCAGGGGGCACCCTACGAGCAGTACTTC
TRBV5-4	TRBD2	TRBJ2-1	.	CASSLDPGGGANNEQFF	TGTGCCAGCAGCTTGGATCCGGGCGGGGGGGCAAACAATGAGCAGTTCTTC
TRBV18	.	TRBJ2-7	.	CASSPRTAQSLEQYF	TGTGCCAGCTCACCTCGGACAGCGCAATCCCTCGAGCAGTACTTC
TRBV5-1	TRBD1	TRBJ1-2	.	CASSLTGASYGYTF	TGCGCCAGCAGCTTGACAGGGGCAAGCTATGGCTACACCTTC
TRBV5-1	TRBD1	TRBJ1-3	few	CASSSTGGRSGNTIYF	TGCGCCAGCAGCAGTACAGGGGGGCGCTCTGGAAACACCATATATTTT
TRBV5-6	.	TRBJ1-5	.	CASSLRDQPQHF	TGTGCCAGCAGCTTGCGAGATCAGCCCCAGCATTTT
TRBV5-6	TRBD2	TRBJ2-5	.	CASSRLAGVQETQYF	TGTGCCAGCAGCCGACTAGCGGGGGTCCAAGAGACCCAGTACTTC
TRBV5-1	.	TRBJ1-3	.	CASSAAGVITGNTIYF	TGCGCCAGCAGCGCGGCAGGGGTAATAACTGGAAACACCATATATTTT
TRBV6-2/TRBV6-3	.	TRBJ1-1	.	CASTPRFVGYTEAFF	TGTGCCAGCACCCCCCGGTTCGTGGGCTACACTGAAGCTTTCTTT
TRBV27	.	TRBJ1-6	few	CASSSTDTYNSPLHF	TGTGCCAGCAGCTCAACGGACACCTATAATTCACCCCTCCACTTT
TRBV10-3	.	TRBJ1-4	few	CAISESQGRDEKLFF	TGTGCCATCAGTGAGTCGCAGGGTCGGGATGAAAAACTGTTTTTT
TRBV7-3	TRBD1	TRBJ1-2	.	CASSPRTGRSAGYTF	TGTGCCAGCAGCCCGCGGACAGGAAGATCCGCTGGCTACACCTTC